The TCR beta chain described here comes from a study of blood T cell repertoires in COVID-19. About the study: The United States, Italy and Spain were the sources of the acute and convalescent COVID-19 samples.

Authors' analysis steps: Amplifying reference gene primers gave estimates of nucleated cell counts. Profiled with immunoSEQ multiplex PCR; TCRdb holds only in-frame clones, not every one. V and J calls and clone size are copied from that table; D and trimming were computed from the DNA. The sample lists about 310,000 clones; 85% were seen once. CDR3 length: 16 amino acids. V lost 3 bases and J lost 4; bases outside the gene matches: 8. The germline CDR1 and CDR2 sequences are SGHNT and YYREEE (reference sequence). This chain joins TRBV5-4 and TRBJ1-4; TRBD1 matches at 8 bases. The TCR sequence derives from a woman in her thirties who had been exposed to COVID-19. The specimen sequenced was PBMCs or T cells enriched from blood (not recorded which). The CDR3 spells CASSSDRTGLNEKLFF. CDR3 bases: TGTGCCAGCAGCTCAGACCGGACAGGGCTTAATGAAAAACTGTTTTTT.